This T cell receptor beta chain is drawn from a study of blood T cells in healthy people across ages. This clonotype showed up just a few times. Sample-barcoded 5' priming and a J-beta primer mix drove a second PCR of 7 to 11 cycles. TCRdb re-derived calls from the 5' RACE reads in MiXCR, one entry per CDR3 protein. The data contain around 820,000 distinct CDR3 sequences, roughly 25% of them singletons. The V and J ends lost 4 bases and 2 bases, in that order; junction bases with no gene match: 11. The CDR3 loop spans 17 amino acids. The V gene's germline CDR1 is MDHEN and CDR2 SYDVKM. A further study also used this sample, focusing on T cells of mothers and their children.

Sequenced material: blood. The receptor's source is a boy aged 10-17 years in good health. The V and J genes are TRBV28 and TRBJ2-7; 10 bases map to TRBD2. The chain's CDR3 is CASSWRTGLAGAYEQYF. The CDR3 DNA reads as TGTGCCAGCAGTTGGAGGACAGGTCTAGCGGGGGCCTACGAGCAGTACTTC.